The 15 T cell receptor beta chains below all came from one sample that was sequenced in a study of chemoradiotherapy in HPV16-positive cancers. Sequencing used immunoSEQ multiplex PCR; TCRdb keeps in-frame clones, though not all of them. There are over 1,400 clones in the sample; around 92% occur only once, and less than 8.5% lies in the top ten. The specimen was tumor tissue, collected from a patient who underwent chemoradiotherapy. Receptor source: a human donor with HPV-associated anogenital cancer.

The V and J genes are TRBV7-8 and TRBJ2-6; no clear D. Trimming took off 5 bases at V and 0 bases at J, with 5 bases between the two ends. CDR1 is SGHVS and CDR2 is FQNEAQ in the germline V gene. CDR3 size: 14 residues. The CDR3 DNA sequence: TGTGCCAGCAGCAGGGACTCTGGGGCCAACGTCCTGACTTTC. It translates to CASSRDSGANVLTF.

The chain links TRBV7-9 to TRBJ1-2, with 9 nucleotides matching TRBD1. Per germline, CDR1 SEHNR and CDR2 FQNEAQ (reference sequence). J gave up 7 bases and V 4 bases, and 10 bases lay outside the gene matches. The CDR3 has 15 residues. CDR3 amino acids: CASSSRGQGGSGYTF. In nucleotides, the CDR3 is TGTGCCAGCAGCTCCAGGGGACAGGGAGGCTCTGGCTACACCTTC.

The chain links TRBV7-8 to TRBJ2-2; 9 nucleotides match TRBD2. There are 16 residues in the CDR3. The V gene's germline CDR1 is SGHVS and CDR2 FQNEAQ. After removal of 5 bases from V and 5 bases from J, the junction contained 9 bases not matched to a gene. CDR3 loop: CASSKTRLAVTGELFF. The DNA for the CDR3 is TGTGCCAGCAGCAAGACAAGACTAGCGGTTACCGGGGAGCTGTTTTTT.

The chain joins TRBV4-1 to TRBJ1-3, with D unresolved. This CDR3 has 17 residues. Trimming removed 2 bases from V and 1 base from J, with 15 bases in between. Germline loops: CDR1 MGHRA, CDR2 YSYEKL. The CDR3 DNA follows: TGCGCCAGCAGCCAACTTCGGACGGCCGAGTCTGGAAACACCATATATTTT. This translates into CASSQLRTAESGNTIYF.

The chain carries TRBV6-5 and TRBJ1-5; D is perhaps TRBD1 (5 bases). V lost 2 bases, J lost 2 bases, and 10 bases lay in between. From germline, CDR1 is MNHEY and CDR2 SVGAGI. The CDR3 has 15 amino acids. CDR3 coding DNA: TGTGCCAGCAGTTACCGTAGGGGAGGCAATCAGCCCCAGCATTTT. It translates to CASSYRRGGNQPQHF.

This chain connects TRBV9 to TRBJ1-3; TRBD1 matches 9 bases. The CDR3 has 15 residues. J gave up 0 bases and V 2 bases, and 0 bases lay outside the gene matches. From germline, CDR1 is SGDLS and CDR2 YYNGEE. CDR3 residues: CASSVGQGSGNTIYF. Here the CDR3 DNA reads TGTGCCAGCAGCGTGGGACAGGGCTCTGGAAACACCATATATTTT.

This clone was recorded only once. V usage is TRBV9 and J usage is TRBJ1-2; possible D gene TRBD1, 5 bases. This CDR3 has 15 amino acids. Between the trimmed V and J ends, which lost 4 bases and 6 bases, there was a span of 19 bases. The V gene's germline CDR1 is SGDLS and CDR2 YYNGEE. The CDR3, as DNA: TGTGCCAGCAGCCCCACTCAGTTTGGGGCTGATGGCTACACCTTC. Residues: CASSPTQFGADGYTF.

This sequence joins TRBV18 and TRBJ1-1; D remains unclear. The CDR3 runs to 14 residues. Trimming shortened V by 0 bases and J by 8 bases, and 13 bases separated the two germline ends. The V gene's germline CDR1 is KGHSH and CDR2 LQKENI. CDR3 loop: CASSPPMALGEAFF. As DNA, the CDR3 is TGTGCCAGCTCACCACCAATGGCCCTCGGGGAAGCTTTCTTT.

This clone has just one count. The V gene is TRBV15, the J gene TRBJ1-5; a possible D gene is TRBD1 (5 bases). The CDR3 runs to 14 residues. V gave up 3 bases and J gave up 4 bases, with 10 bases separating them. CDR1 is LNHNV, CDR2 YYDKDF, per germline (reference sequence). The CDR3 here is CATSSGGPNQPQHF. The CDR3 DNA sequence: TGTGCCACCAGCAGCGGGGGACCTAATCAGCCCCAGCATTTT.

The chain recombines TRBV5-1 with TRBJ2-7, with a weak D call TRBD2 (6 bases). The V gene lost 6 bases and the J gene lost 2 bases, with 18 bases spanning the gap. The CDR3 covers 15 residues. Looked up from germline, CDR1 is SGHRS and CDR2 is YFSETQ. The CDR3, as DNA: TGCGCCAGCACTCCAAGTAGCGGAGGGCCCTACGAGCAGTACTTC. This translates into CASTPSSGGPYEQYF.

The rearrangement joins TRBV5-1 to TRBJ2-4; 11 positions match TRBD1. V was pared by 4 bases and J by 2 bases, with 8 bases of the junction left unmatched. Germline assignment: CDR1 SGHRS and CDR2 YFSETQ. The CDR3 sequence is 17 residues long. This CDR3 reads CASSPSGTGGSKNIQYF. The CDR3 coding sequence is TGCGCCAGCAGCCCATCCGGGACAGGGGGATCCAAAAACATTCAGTACTTC.

The chain joins TRBV5-1 to TRBJ1-1; TRBD1 might be the D (5 bases). This CDR3 is 15 amino acids long. Trimming shortened V by 4 bases and J by 1 base, and 14 bases separated the two germline ends. The V gene's germline CDR1 is SGHRS and CDR2 YFSETQ. CDR3 coding DNA: TGCGCCAGCAGCAGGGACGGCGATCCGAACACTGAAGCTTTCTTT. Its protein product is CASSRDGDPNTEAFF.

CDR3: CASSQGAASLTYEQYF. CDR3 DNA sequence: TGCGCCAGCAGCCAAGGTGCGGCCTCTCTTACCTACGAGCAGTACTTC. The chain carries TRBV4-1 and TRBJ2-7, with unresolved D. Per germline, CDR1 MGHRA and CDR2 YSYEKL. CDR3 length equals 16 residues. The ends were cut back, 1 base at V and 2 bases at J, with 15 bases in the middle.

On this clone itself: The same CDR3 also results from other DNA sequences found in this sample. This chain uses TRBV18 with TRBJ1-2, with D possibly being TRBD1 (6 bases). Trimming cost V 6 bases and J 8 bases, with 16 bases left between them. The V gene's germline CDR1 is KGHSH and CDR2 LQKENI. The CDR3 loop spans 13 amino acids. CDR3 protein: CASSPNRERGYTF. The CDR3 nucleotides are TGTGCCAGCTCGCCCAACAGGGAAAGGGGCTACACCTTC.

This chain connects TRBV11-2 to TRBJ1-6; 9 nucleotides align to TRBD1. Looked up from germline, CDR1 is SGHAT and CDR2 is FQNNGV. Trimming at V came to 4 bases and at J to 6 bases, leaving 7 bases not matched to a gene. The CDR3 loop spans 16 amino acids. CDR3 bases: TGTGCCAGCAGCTCTAGGACAGGGGCTCCTAATTCACCCCTCCACTTT. It specifies CASSSRTGAPNSPLHF.